The 7 T cell receptor beta chains listed next were all sequenced from one sample in a study of CD8 T cells in Susac syndrome. Random hexamers served to reverse transcribe roughly 0.45 to 1 ug RNA. TCRdb re-called the immunoSEQ multiplex PCR reads with MiXCR, one entry per CDR3 protein. This sample yields some 120,000 distinct CDR3 sequences, of which less than 95% are seen a single time; around 0.12% belongs to the top ten. Sequenced: CD8+ T cells from PBMCs. Source of these receptors: a human donor in good health.

The chain is built from TRBV11-2 and TRBJ2-2; the match to TRBD1 covers 10 bases. V lost 4 bases and J lost 6; bases outside the gene matches: 8. There are 16 residues in the CDR3. Looked up from germline, CDR1 is SGHAT and CDR2 is FQNNGV. Written as DNA, the CDR3 is TGTGCCAGCAGCTCCACCGGGACAGGGGTTGCCGGGGAGCTGTTTTTT. It encodes CASSSTGTGVAGELFF.

With respect to this clonotype: One end of the junction varies from germline; a read error may be responsible. The chain is built from TRBV6-6 and TRBJ2-1, with TRBD2 as a possible D gene (6 bases). The CDR3 consists of 14 residues. Looked up from germline, CDR1 is MNHNY and CDR2 is SVGAGI (reference sequence). The CDR3 region is CANSFRPGDIEQFF. The CDR3 DNA reads as TGTGCCAACAGTTTTCGGCCGGGAGACATAGAGCAGTTCTTC.

The count of this clonotype is one. The chain links TRBV12-3 or TRBV12-4 to TRBJ1-1, with 7 bases fitting TRBD1. The CDR3 is 13 amino acids. The ends lost 9 bases at V and 2 bases at J; junction bases unmatched: 6. This chain's CDR3 is CASVVGGNTEAFF. CDR3 sequence (DNA): TGTGCCAGTGTGGTAGGGGGCAACACTGAAGCTTTCTTT.

The V call is TRBV20-1, the J call TRBJ1-5, with 9 bases identical to TRBD1. The CDR3 totals 14 residues. The J segment lost 5 bases and the V segment lost 4 bases, leaving 6 bases of the junction unmatched. CDR1 is DFQATT, CDR2 SNEGSKA, per germline (reference sequence). CDR3 nucleotides: TGCAGTGCTAACCCCACAGGGGGCCATCAGCCCCAGCATTTT. Residues: CSANPTGGHQPQHF.

V gene TRBV10-3 combines with J gene TRBJ1-2; D may be TRBD1 (6 bases). Per germline, CDR1 ENHRY and CDR2 SYGVKD. Trimming stripped 6 bases from V and 6 bases from J, with 14 bases between. The CDR3 extends over 13 amino acids. This CDR3 is CAIRSQGKDGYTF. CDR3 nucleotide sequence: TGTGCCATCAGGTCACAGGGAAAGGATGGCTACACCTTC.

The chain combines TRBV19 with TRBJ2-1; D gene unclear. This CDR3 has 14 residues. Germline CDR1 is LNHDA and CDR2 is SQIVND (reference sequence). Trimming cost V 0 bases and J 12 bases, with 15 bases left between them. CDR3 in amino acids: CASSIDTTLLGQFF. The CDR3 DNA follows: TGTGCCAGTAGTATAGATACAACCCTCCTGGGGCAGTTCTTC.

The V call is TRBV7-3, the J call TRBJ2-1; 7 nucleotides match TRBD2. Germline V gene lookup returns CDR1 SGHTA and CDR2 FQGTGA. The CDR3 sequence is 15 residues long. V shed 5 bases and J 4 bases; nucleotides not matched to a gene: 8. This CDR3 is CASSELAVTYNEQFF. The CDR3 bases are TGTGCCAGCAGCGAGCTAGCGGTTACGTACAATGAGCAGTTCTTC.